This is a list of T cell receptor beta chains from one sample in a study of cytomegalovirus exposure and HLA in healthy donors. Assay: immunoSEQ multiplex PCR; the TCRdb copy retains only in-frame clones and omits some. This table has roughly 240,000 clones, around 80% appearing once. Material: PBMCs. These receptors were obtained from a boy aged 5-17 years in good health and CMV-seronegative. The CDR3 runs from the conserved cysteine through the conserved F or W. A D gene is named only where the DNA matches it firmly. Size values are once, few and many counts, or a class for expanded clones, and some rows have none.

length	size	V	J	D	DNA	CDR3
16	.	TRBV11-3	TRBJ1-2	.	TGTGCCAGCAGCCCCCGGGGTGGAGGGGCGGACTATGGCTACACCTTC	CASSPRGGGADYGYTF
15	.	TRBV30	TRBJ1-1	TRBD1	TGTGCCTGGAGCGCATACAGGGGTATGGCCGCTGAAGCTTTCTTT	CAWSAYRGMAAEAFF
14	.	TRBV7-9	TRBJ1-6	.	TGTGCCAGCAGGCCGGGATTCGAGGATTCACCCCTCCACTTT	CASRPGFEDSPLHF
15	.	TRBV2	TRBJ1-2	.	TGTGCCAGCAGTGAAAGGTTCGGGGTAGTGGATGGCTACACCTTC	CASSERFGVVDGYTF
15	.	TRBV15	TRBJ1-3	.	TGTGCCACCAGCAGAGATCTGGGGGGTGGAAACACCATATATTTT	CATSRDLGGGNTIYF
14	once	TRBV19	TRBJ1-1	.	TGTGCCATCTCGACAGGTAGTTCACACACTGAAGCTTTCTTT	CAISTGSSHTEAFF
17	few	TRBV27	TRBJ1-6	.	TGTGCCAGCAGTTTACCCTTCGGAGGTCTACTGGGTTCACCCCTCCACTTT	CASSLPFGGLLGSPLHF
15	.	TRBV6-1	TRBJ1-1	.	TGTGCCAGCGAAACAGGGTTATTCGTGGACACTGAAGCTTTCTTT	CASETGLFVDTEAFF
11	.	TRBV6-1	TRBJ1-5	.	TGTGCCAGCAGTGAGGGCCTACTTGAGAATTTT	CASSEGLLENF
14	.	TRBV6-5	TRBJ1-3	.	TGTGCCAGCAGCCCCTGGCGGAGTGGAAACACCATATATTTT	CASSPWRSGNTIYF
14	.	TRBV19	TRBJ2-4	TRBD1	TGTGCCAGTAGTACCCGGGACAGGGGAGCCATTCAGTACTTC	CASSTRDRGAIQYF
16	.	TRBV5-1	TRBJ1-3	.	TGCGCCAGCAGCTTGCCAGGGGAAAGCTCTGGAAACACCATATATTTT	CASSLPGESSGNTIYF
12	.	TRBV6-6	TRBJ1-1	.	TGTGCCAGCAGTTACTCAGTCAGTGAAGCTTTCTTT	CASSYSVSEAFF
13	.	TRBV6-1	TRBJ2-3	.	TGTGCCAGCAGCGGAGTCCGGGCAGATACGCAGTATTTT	CASSGVRADTQYF
17	.	TRBV7-9	TRBJ2-7	TRBD1	TGTGCCAGCAGCTTAGGGGTTGGGGGACAGACACTCTACGAGCAGTACTTC	CASSLGVGGQTLYEQYF
12	.	TRBV5-4	TRBJ1-1	.	TGTGCCAGCAGCTTGGCCGAGGGTGAAGCTTTCTTT	CASSLAEGEAFF
16	once	TRBV2	TRBJ2-3	TRBD1	TGTGCCAGCAGCGCTCAGGGGACAGCTAGCACAGATACGCAGTATTTT	CASSAQGTASTDTQYF
14	few	TRBV7-6	TRBJ2-7	.	TGTGCCAGCAGCTTCAACAGGGTTGGCCACGAGCAGTACTTC	CASSFNRVGHEQYF
13	.	TRBV7-9	TRBJ2-7	.	TGTGCCAGCAGCTTAGCGGGGGGTGGAGAGCAGTACTTC	CASSLAGGGEQYF
16	.	TRBV2	TRBJ1-3	.	TGTGCCAGCAGACCCTTACGACAGTTCTCTGGAAACACCATATATTTT	CASRPLRQFSGNTIYF
18	.	TRBV9	TRBJ2-3	TRBD2	TGTGCCAGCAGCGTAGCCTTCTTGGGGACTAAACCGGGAGATACGCAGTATTTT	CASSVAFLGTKPGDTQYF
16	.	TRBV9	TRBJ1-3	TRBD1	TGTGCCAGCAGCGACCAGGGGACAGTCTCTGGAAACACCATATATTTT	CASSDQGTVSGNTIYF
15	.	TRBV5-1	TRBJ1-1	.	TGCGCCAGCAGCTTGGGGACAGCTATGAACACTGAAGCTTTCTTT	CASSLGTAMNTEAFF
16	few	TRBV19	TRBJ2-3	.	TGTGCCAGTTACCAAGGTGGGGGGGCTAGCACAGATACGCAGTATTTT	CASYQGGGASTDTQYF
14	.	TRBV6-5	TRBJ1-2	TRBD1	TGTGCCAGCAGTTACTCGGACAGGGTATATGGCTACACCTTC	CASSYSDRVYGYTF
13	.	TRBV15	TRBJ1-2	TRBD1	TGTGCCACCAGCAGAGTCAGGGGGCATGGCTACACCTTC	CATSRVRGHGYTF
11	.	TRBV2	TRBJ1-5	.	TGTGCCTCGAGGAGGGATCAGCCCCAGCATTTT	CASRRDQPQHF
17	.	TRBV6-1	TRBJ2-1	.	TGTGCCAGCAGTGAAGCGTTTCGCTGGTTCTCTAACAATGAGCAGTTCTTC	CASSEAFRWFSNNEQFF
12	.	TRBV11-1	TRBJ2-7	.	TGTGCCAGTTACCCAGGGTGGGGCGAGCAGTACTTC	CASYPGWGEQYF
16	once	TRBV7-3	TRBJ2-1	.	TGTGCCAGCAGCTTCCTATTGTGGGGCAGATACAATGAGCAGTTCTTC	CASSFLLWGRYNEQFF
15	once	TRBV7-2	TRBJ1-5	.	TGTGCCAGCAGCTTAGGAAGCAGGGCGAATCAGCCCCAGCATTTT	CASSLGSRANQPQHF
15	.	TRBV5-4	TRBJ1-4	.	TGTGCCAGCAGCTTGGCGGGAGGGGCTAATGAAAAACTGTTTTTT	CASSLAGGANEKLFF
15	few	TRBV7-6	TRBJ2-3	.	TGTGCCAGCAGCACCCAGGGGCGCCCCACAGATACGCAGTATTTT	CASSTQGRPTDTQYF
15	.	TRBV5-1	TRBJ1-1	TRBD1	TGCGCCAGCAGCTTCGACAGGGGCATGAACACTGAAGCTTTCTTT	CASSFDRGMNTEAFF
13	.	TRBV29-1	TRBJ1-1	TRBD1	TGCAGCGACGAAGAGACAGGGGGGTCTGAAGCTTTCTTT	CSDEETGGSEAFF
14	.	TRBV29-1	TRBJ2-7	.	TGCAGCGTCCGCCCGACAGACCTCTACTACGAGCAGTACTTC	CSVRPTDLYYEQYF
13	.	TRBV29-1	TRBJ1-1	TRBD1	TGCAGCGTTGCGGACAGGGGGTTGACTGAAGCTTTCTTT	CSVADRGLTEAFF
11	.	TRBV7-9	TRBJ2-7	TRBD1	TGTGCCAGCAGCACGACAGGGCGGCAGTACTTC	CASSTTGRQYF
13	.	TRBV10-3	TRBJ2-7	.	TGTGCCATCAGTGAGTCGACTCGTCCCGAGCAGTACTTC	CAISESTRPEQYF
17	.	TRBV27	TRBJ2-3	TRBD2	TGTGCCAGCAGTTTATTAGCGGGAGGTTCGGGGACAGATACGCAGTATTTT	CASSLLAGGSGTDTQYF
15	.	TRBV21-1	TRBJ1-2	.	TGTGCCAGCAGCAAAGTGGGAGGAGCTAACTATGGCTACACCTTC	CASSKVGGANYGYTF
15	.	TRBV30	TRBJ2-2	.	TGTGCCTGCCCCAAAGCGAGCACGAACACCGGGGAGCTGTTTTTT	CACPKASTNTGELFF
15	.	TRBV27	TRBJ1-2	TRBD1	TGTGCCAGCAGTGAAGACAGGGGTACTACCTATGGCTACACCTTC	CASSEDRGTTYGYTF
12	.	TRBV6-5	TRBJ1-1	.	TGTGCCAGCAGGCAGGGGTGGACTGAAGCTTTCTTT	CASRQGWTEAFF
19	once	TRBV9	TRBJ2-2	.	TGTGCCAGCAGCTCACCGCTACTCCTGGGACAAATGAACACCGGGGAGCTGTTTTTT	CASSSPLLLGQMNTGELFF
14	.	TRBV4-1	TRBJ2-7	.	TGCGCCAGCAGCCACGGGGGAGGATCCTACGAGCAGTACTTC	CASSHGGGSYEQYF
14	.	TRBV6-4	TRBJ2-6	.	TGTGCCAGCAGTGTCATCTCTGGGGCCAACGTCCTGACTTTC	CASSVISGANVLTF
12	once	TRBV2	TRBJ1-1	.	TGTGCCAGCAGTGGGGGCCTGGGAGGAGCTTTCTTT	CASSGGLGGAFF
13	.	TRBV30	TRBJ1-6	.	TGTGCCTGGACTCAGGGTAATAATTCACCCCTCCACTTT	CAWTQGNNSPLHF
15	.	TRBV5-1	TRBJ1-3	.	TGCGCCAGCAGCATAGGACTGAACTCTGGAAACACCATATATTTT	CASSIGLNSGNTIYF
13	.	TRBV6-5	TRBJ1-6	.	TGTGCCAGCAAAACGGTTGCGCGGTCACCCCTCCACTTT	CASKTVARSPLHF
16	few	TRBV11-2	TRBJ2-7	TRBD2	TGTGCCAGCAGCTTAGAACTAGCGGGATTTGCCTACGAGCAGTACTTC	CASSLELAGFAYEQYF
17	.	TRBV4-1	TRBJ2-7	.	TGCGCCAGCAGCCAAGCGGGCCGGGGATCCCGAAGCTACGAGCAGTACTTC	CASSQAGRGSRSYEQYF
17	.	TRBV9	TRBJ1-1	TRBD1	TGTGCCAGCAGCGTGGGGACAGGGCTATACCATTCCACTGAAGCTTTCTTT	CASSVGTGLYHSTEAFF